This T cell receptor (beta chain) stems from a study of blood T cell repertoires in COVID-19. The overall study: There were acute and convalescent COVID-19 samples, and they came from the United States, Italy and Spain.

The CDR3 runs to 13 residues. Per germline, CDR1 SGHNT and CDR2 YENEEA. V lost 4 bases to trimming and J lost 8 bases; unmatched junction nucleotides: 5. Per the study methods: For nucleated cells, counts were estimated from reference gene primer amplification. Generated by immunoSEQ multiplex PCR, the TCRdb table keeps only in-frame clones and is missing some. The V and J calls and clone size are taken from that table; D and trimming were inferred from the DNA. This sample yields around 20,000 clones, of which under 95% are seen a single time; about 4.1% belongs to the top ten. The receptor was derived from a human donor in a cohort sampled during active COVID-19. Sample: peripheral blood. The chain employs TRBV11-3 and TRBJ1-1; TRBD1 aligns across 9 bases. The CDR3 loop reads CASSSTGGGEAFF. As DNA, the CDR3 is TGTGCCAGCAGCTCGACAGGGGGAGGGGAAGCTTTCTTT. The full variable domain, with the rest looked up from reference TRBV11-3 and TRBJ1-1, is EAGVVQSPRYKIIEKKQPVAFWCNPISGHNTLYWYLQNLGQGPELLIRYENEEAVDDSQLPKDRFSAERLKGVDSTLKIQPAELGDSAVYLCASSSTGGGEAFFGQGTRLTVV.